The source of this TCR beta chain is a study of OX40 agonist ivuxolimab in advanced cancers. As for the study in general: Patients enrolled in dose escalation were diagnosed with hepatocellular carcinoma, melanoma, renal cell or head and neck cancer. Participants could have had prior anti-PD-1, anti-PD-L1 or anti-CTLA-4 therapy, and approximately 37% had some.

Measured with immunoSEQ multiplex PCR; TCRdb has only the in-frame clones, and not every one. The sample lists over 150,000 clones, approximately 94% occurring once. Excluded were patients having autoimmune disease history or systemic immunosuppression. Germline CDR1 reads MGHRA; CDR2 reads YSYEKL. Trimming cost V 1 base and J 2 bases, with 15 bases left between them. This CDR3 is 16 amino acids long. This clonotype originated in an adult with an advanced solid tumor such as melanoma, head and neck, liver or kidney cancer. Sequencing was performed on CD4+ or CD8+ T cells sorted from blood, taken in a trial of the OX40 agonist ivuxolimab. V usage is TRBV4-1 and J usage is TRBJ2-7; D ambiguous. For the CDR3, the DNA is TGCGCCAGCAGCCAAGTAGTAGGCACCAGACCCTACGAGCAGTACTTC. As protein: CASSQVVGTRPYEQYF.